What follows are 24 T cell receptor beta chains derived from one specimen sequenced in a study of blood T cell repertoires in COVID-19. Profiling relied on immunoSEQ multiplex PCR, and the TCRdb table lists in-frame clones only, not all of them. Altogether 90,000 to 120,000 clones are present, 70% to 90% being singletons, with the ten largest covering approximately 2.1%. The specimen was peripheral blood. All receptors come from a human donor in a cohort sampled during active COVID-19.

The chain couples TRBV5-1 to TRBJ2-1, with D tentatively TRBD2 (6 bases). The CDR3 length is 16 residues. V was cut by 0 bases and J by 4 bases, with 14 bases left in between. Germline V gives CDR1 SGHRS, CDR2 YFSETQ. CDR3 DNA: TGCGCCAGCAGCTTGGGGAGTAGCGGAATTTACAATGAGCAGTTCTTC. It codes for CASSLGSSGIYNEQFF.

This sequence joins TRBV5-1 and TRBJ1-1; the match to TRBD1 covers 7 bases. J was trimmed by 0 bases and V by 3 bases; bases with no gene match: 17. This CDR3 region has 19 residues. Per the germline V gene, CDR1 is SGHRS and CDR2 is YFSETQ. The CDR3 sequence is CASSSDFLRGRGLNTEAFF. DNA for the CDR3: TGCGCCAGCAGCTCGGATTTTTTAAGGGGGCGCGGGTTGAACACTGAAGCTTTCTTT.

The chain carries TRBV29-1 and TRBJ1-2, with D maybe TRBD1 (6 bases). From germline, CDR1 is SQVTM and CDR2 ANQGSEA. V shed 5 bases and J shed 6 bases, with 13 bases lying between them. The CDR3 contains 12 residues. CDR3 nucleotide sequence: TGCAGCGTTATTTCAGGGGATCATGGCTACACCTTC. This codes for CSVISGDHGYTF.

This clone has a single count. The chain combines TRBV3-1 (or the pseudogene TRBV3-2) with TRBJ2-7; 7 nucleotides align to TRBD2. Germline V gene data show CDR1 as LGHDT and CDR2 as YNNKEL (reference sequence). The CDR3 contains 14 residues. V shed 8 bases and J 4 bases; nucleotides not matched to a gene: 11. The CDR3, as DNA: TGTGCCAGCCGCCGTGGGGGGGATGGTTACGAGCAGTACTTC. Protein product: CASRRGGDGYEQYF.

V usage is TRBV7-3 and J usage is TRBJ2-1; 8 bases are a match to TRBD1. The CDR3 covers 14 residues. V shed 5 bases, J shed 9 bases, and the junction held 9 bases outside the gene matches. CDR1 and CDR2 (germline): SGHTA, FQGTGA. The CDR3 nucleotides are TGTGCCAGCAGCGGGACAGGTCCCTCTGGTGAGCAGTTCTTC. This encodes CASSGTGPSGEQFF.

This chain connects TRBV4-1 to TRBJ1-1; 11 bases line up with TRBD1. V gave up 3 bases and J gave up 10 bases; unmatched junction bases: 4. The CDR3 is 13 residues long. Germline V lookup: CDR1 MGHRA, CDR2 YSYEKL. The CDR3, as DNA: TGCGCCAGCAGCCACCGGGACAGGGGGAGAGCTTTCTTT. Amino acids: CASSHRDRGRAFF.

On this clone: A junction end diverges from the germline sequence, so it may reflect a read error. The chain carries TRBV4-1 and TRBJ2-7; the match to TRBD1 covers 9 bases. The CDR3 runs 14 residues. Germline V gene sequence: CDR1 MGHRA, CDR2 YSYEKL. CDR3 bases: TGCGCCAGCAGTCAAGGGGACAGGGAAACCGGGCAGTACTTC. It is translated as CASSQGDRETGQYF.

This clone has only a few counts. V and J are TRBV6-2 or TRBV6-3 and TRBJ1-5, with TRBD1 matching over 9 bases. Losses at the gene ends were 6 bases for V and 3 bases for J; bases not matched to a gene: 15. The CDR3 covers 18 residues. Germline loops: CDR1 MNHEY, CDR2 SVGEGT. The CDR3 DNA sequence: TGTGCCAGCAGCCCCCGGGACAGGGAGGAAGAAATCAATCAGCCCCAGCATTTT. The encoded protein is CASSPRDREEEINQPQHF.

The chain links TRBV5-1 to TRBJ2-3; 11 bases match TRBD2. CDR1 and CDR2 (germline): SGHRS, YFSETQ. CDR3 size: 16 residues. V shed 7 bases, J shed 0 bases, and the junction held 7 bases outside the gene matches. CDR3 sequence: CASSRTSGPSTDTQYF. The CDR3 DNA follows: TGCGCCAGCTCCAGGACTAGCGGGCCTAGCACAGATACGCAGTATTTT.

The chain links TRBV30 to TRBJ2-7, with TRBD2 identical over 8 bases. Unmatched junction bases numbered 8, after V lost 5 bases and J lost 2 bases. CDR1 is GTSNPN, CDR2 SVGIG, per germline (reference sequence). The CDR3 is made up of 14 amino acids. This CDR3 reads CAWGPGLGTYEQYF. The DNA of the CDR3 is TGTGCCTGGGGACCGGGACTAGGGACCTACGAGCAGTACTTC.

V gene TRBV28 combines with J gene TRBJ1-2; TRBD1 matches 8 bases. Germline trimming cut 5 bases from V and 7 bases from J; bases unmatched to any gene: 12. The CDR3 is 15 residues long. The germline gives CDR1 MDHEN, CDR2 SYDVKM. CDR3 region: CASSPTGQGGGGYTF. DNA for the CDR3: TGTGCCAGCAGTCCGACCGGACAGGGCGGTGGTGGCTACACCTTC.

The rearrangement uses TRBV6-5 and TRBJ1-1; D uncertain. Germline CDR1 reads MNHEY; CDR2 reads SVGAGI. V gave up 7 bases and J gave up 7 bases, with 19 bases separating them. The CDR3 sequence is 14 residues long. CDR3 nucleotide sequence: TGTGCCAGCACCCCGGGATGGGTTACGGTTGAAGCTTTCTTT. This translates into CASTPGWVTVEAFF.

The chain recombines TRBV15 with TRBJ1-2, with no clear D. The CDR3 has 16 amino acids. V was trimmed by 5 bases and J by 6 bases, leaving 22 bases between them. Germline V gene sequence: CDR1 LNHNV, CDR2 YYDKDF (reference sequence). The CDR3 coding sequence is TGTGCCACCAGCGAGGACTTCCGGTGGGTCTCGGATGGCTACACCTTC. It codes for CATSEDFRWVSDGYTF. Based on the CDR3 plus reference TRBV15 and TRBJ1-2, the full variable domain is DAMVIQNPRYQVTQFGKPVTLSCSQTLNHNVMYWYQQKSSQAPKLLFHYYDKDFNNEADTPDNFQSRRPNTSFCFLDIRSPGLGDTAMYLCATSEDFRWVSDGYTFGSGTRLTVV.

V gene TRBV5-1 combines with J gene TRBJ1-4; no firm D call. Trimming removed 0 bases from V and 0 bases from J, with 9 bases in between. Looked up from germline, CDR1 is SGHRS and CDR2 is YFSETQ. The CDR3 sequence is 16 residues long. CDR3 sequence reads: CASSLDSSSTNEKLFF. CDR3 coding DNA: TGCGCCAGCAGCTTGGATTCGAGCTCAACTAATGAAAAACTGTTTTTT.

Of note for this clone: This sample includes further DNA sequences coding for the same CDR3. The CDR3 DNA reads as TGTGCCAGCAGCAGAGACAGGGGGAATGAAAAACTGTTTTTT. Translating it yields CASSRDRGNEKLFF. V is TRBV9 and J is TRBJ1-4; the match to TRBD1 covers 9 bases. The length of the CDR3 is 14 residues. The germline V gene has CDR1 SGDLS and CDR2 YYNGEE. V lost 4 bases and J lost 5; bases outside the gene matches: 3.

The chain recombines TRBV18 with TRBJ2-7, with TRBD1 matching over 10 bases. The ends lost 6 bases at V and 6 bases at J; junction bases unmatched: 14. The CDR3 covers 16 residues. Germline values: CDR1 KGHSH, CDR2 LQKENI. For the CDR3, the DNA is TGTGCCAGCTCCCCCAGGACGGGACAGGGGTTGGGCGAGCAGTACTTC. Amino acid sequence: CASSPRTGQGLGEQYF. The full variable domain, its missing parts supplied by reference TRBV18 and TRBJ2-7, is NAGVMQNPRHLVRRRGQEARLRCSPMKGHSHVYWYRQLPEEGLKFMVYLQKENIIDESGMPKERFSAEFPKEGPSILRIQQVVRGDSAAYFCASSPRTGQGLGEQYFGPGTRLTVT.

V usage is TRBV9 and J usage is TRBJ2-3; 10 bases are shared with TRBD2. Germline values: CDR1 SGDLS, CDR2 YYNGEE. V shed 1 base, J shed 4 bases, and the junction held 9 bases outside the gene matches. The CDR3 length is 17 residues. The CDR3 region has the DNA TGTGCCAGCAGCGTAACGGTCTCTAGCGGGGGCCCAGATACGCAGTATTTT. Translating gives CASSVTVSSGGPDTQYF.

The DNA for the CDR3 is TGCGCCCTTTCCACCCATACAGGGGCGAGCGGTGGCTACACCTTC. Its protein product is CALSTHTGASGGYTF. The chain recombines TRBV23-1 with TRBJ1-2; 7 bases match TRBD1. TRBV23-1 is annotated as an ORF whose role is uncertain. V shed 11 bases and J 7 bases; nucleotides not matched to a gene: 19. CDR3 size: 15 residues.

V and J are TRBV6-1 and TRBJ2-5, with D possibly TRBD1 on 6 matching bases. V shed 4 bases and J shed 2 bases, with 17 bases lying between them. The CDR3 runs 16 residues. Germline CDR1 MNHNS, CDR2 SASEGT. CDR3 sequence (DNA): TGTGCCAGCAGTGGCCTACAGGGAACAACTCAAGAGACCCAGTACTTC. This gives the protein CASSGLQGTTQETQYF.

In its sample, this clone was seen once. The rearrangement joins TRBV5-1 to TRBJ1-6; D is perhaps TRBD1 (6 bases). Looked up from germline, CDR1 is SGHRS and CDR2 is YFSETQ. Trimming pared 4 bases from V and 8 bases from J, leaving 19 bases between. The CDR3 extends over 16 amino acids. The CDR3 reads CASSLAPQGTDSPLHF. The CDR3 bases are TGCGCCAGCAGCCTGGCCCCACAGGGTACGGATTCACCCCTCCACTTT.

V gene TRBV27 combines with J gene TRBJ2-1; 8 nucleotides align to TRBD2. With V trimmed by 2 bases and J by 9 bases, 3 bases remained unmatched. This CDR3 contains 13 residues. Germline-derived CDR1 and CDR2 are MNHEY and SMNVEV (reference sequence). CDR3 protein: CASSLGGRIEQFF. The CDR3 bases are TGTGCCAGCAGTTTAGGCGGGAGGATTGAGCAGTTCTTC.

A few counts support this clone. The chain combines TRBV4-1 with TRBJ2-7; TRBD1 matches at 7 bases. Looked up from germline, CDR1 is MGHRA and CDR2 is YSYEKL. The CDR3 covers 15 residues. V shed 0 bases and J 8 bases; nucleotides not matched to a gene: 10. CDR3 residues: CASSQDPGQPKKQYF. As DNA, the CDR3 is TGCGCCAGCAGCCAAGATCCGGGACAGCCAAAGAAGCAGTACTTC.

This chain connects TRBV18 to TRBJ2-7; 9 bases line up with TRBD1. J lost 3 bases, V lost 3 bases, and 3 bases had no gene match. The CDR3 is 14 amino acids. Germline V gene lookup returns CDR1 KGHSH and CDR2 LQKENI. For the CDR3, the DNA is TGTGCCAGCTCACCTGAGGGACAGGGCTACGAGCAGTACTTC. Translating gives CASSPEGQGYEQYF.

The chain joins TRBV10-3 to TRBJ1-3; the match to TRBD1 covers 9 bases. Germline loops: CDR1 ENHRY, CDR2 SYGVKD. The CDR3 extends over 16 amino acids. Trimming removed 4 bases from V and 1 base from J; junction bases left unmatched: 5. In nucleotides, the CDR3 is TGTGCCATCAGTGGATCGACAGGGGGGTCTGGAAACACCATATATTTT. This gives the protein CAISGSTGGSGNTIYF.